The present entry profiles one T cell receptor (beta chain) with its context. Its matching antigen is unknown. This entry belongs to a study of T cell responses to AZD1222 COVID-19 vaccine. Clones were read by immunoSEQ multiplex PCR, and TCRdb kept only the in-frame ones, dropping some. This table holds some 110,000 clones, around 83% found once. Whole-study results and caveats: Researchers took repertoire samples only after the peak T cell response had come. The donor cohort was predominantly white British with a female majority, and clonal diversity may have been underestimated. Targets within unmutated variant regions were reportedly found for nearly half of spike-specific TCRs.

Sequencing used peripheral blood, obtained 28 days after the second AZD1222 dose. This receptor was obtained from an adult who received the AZD1222 COVID-19 vaccine.

CDR3 in amino acids: CASSLGSVDGSGQLPYEQYF. The CDR3 region has the DNA TGTGCCAGCAGCTTAGGCTCGGTAGATGGTTCGGGACAGCTCCCCTACGAGCAGTACTTC. The chain has TRBV13 and TRBJ2-7; 7 nucleotides agree with TRBD1. The CDR3 is 20 amino acids. Germline assignment: CDR1 PRHDT and CDR2 FYEKMQ (reference sequence). Losses at the gene ends were 0 bases for V and 2 bases for J; bases not matched to a gene: 19. Supplemented by reference TRBV13 and TRBJ2-7, the full variable domain reads AAGVIQSPRHLIKEKRETATLKCYPIPRHDTVYWYQQGPGQDPQFLISFYEKMQSDKGSIPDRFSAQQFSDYHSELNMSSLELGDSALYFCASSLGSVDGSGQLPYEQYFGPGTRLTVT.